This TCR beta chain was sequenced in a study of blood T cell repertoires in COVID-19. Study at large: Sources were T cells, B-cell-depleted T cells, or PBMCs; the material itself was cDNA or gDNA.

Profiling relied on immunoSEQ multiplex PCR, and the TCRdb table lists in-frame clones only, not all of them. The table has more than 80,000 clones, roughly 91% seen once. Sequences were obtained from peripheral blood. The source of this sequence is a man aged 18 to 29 with COVID-19, enrolled during active disease.

The CDR3: CASSSPRADEQFF. In nucleotides, the CDR3 is TGCGCCAGCAGCTCACCCAGGGCTGATGAGCAGTTCTTC. The chain is built from TRBV5-1 and TRBJ2-1; D is perhaps TRBD1 (5 bases). Germline V CDR1 and CDR2: SGHRS, YFSETQ. V lost 3 bases and J lost 8, with 12 bases in between. CDR3 length: 13 residues.